This TCR beta chain stems from a study of cytomegalovirus exposure and HLA in healthy donors. Study as a whole: About four fifths of 398 genotyped donors fell in the Caucasian-associated ancestry cluster.

PCR used 60 Vbeta primers and 13 Jbeta primers. Only in-frame clones appear in the TCRdb table, and some are missing; sequencing was by immunoSEQ multiplex PCR. The sample records about 170,000 clones, about four fifths being singletons. Sequenced: PBMCs. The origin of this receptor is a woman under 30 in good health and CMV-seronegative.

CDR3 loop: CASSLGKAYEQYF. In DNA form, the CDR3 reads TGTGCCAGCAGTTTAGGTAAAGCTTACGAGCAGTACTTC. The V call is TRBV28, the J call TRBJ2-7, with D hard to call. Trimming removed 2 bases from V and 4 bases from J, with 9 bases in between. Germline V CDR1 and CDR2: MDHEN, SYDVKM. The CDR3 is 13 amino acids.